Presented here are 21 T cell receptor beta chains from one specimen sequenced in a study of human T cells and chemical hapten exposure. The time point was: pre-sensitization, week 0. Treatment given: therapeutic diphenylcyclopropenone sensitization with weekly scalp DPC. TCRdb reprocessed the RACE reads with MiXCR, giving one entry per CDR3 protein. The sample includes around 120,000 distinct CDR3 sequences, 13% of them seen just once. Sample: whole blood, taken in connection with sensitization to the hapten diphenylcyclopropenone (DPC). Every receptor here comes from a woman between 18 and 30 years old with alopecia areata. Some clones in this sample may be carry-over from other donors' samples.

This chain uses TRBV7-9 with TRBJ2-2; TRBD1 or TRBD2 may be the D gene (5 bases each). This CDR3 is 17 amino acids long. V shed 5 bases and J shed 3 bases, with 19 bases lying between them. CDR1 SEHNR and CDR2 FQNEAQ come from the germline V gene (reference sequence). The CDR3 bases are TGTGCCAGCAGCAGGGGATTGAGGGCCGAGGACACCGGGGAGCTGTTTTTT. Its translation: CASSRGLRAEDTGELFF. The full variable domain, with the rest looked up from reference TRBV7-9 and TRBJ2-2, is DTGVSQNPRHKITKRGQNVTFRCDPISEHNRLYWYRQTLGQGPEFLTYFQNEAQLEKSRLLSDRFSAERPKGSFSTLEIQRTEQGDSAMYLCASSRGLRAEDTGELFFGEGSRLTVL.

This clonotype was seen only a few times. This sequence joins TRBV11-2 and TRBJ1-1; D perhaps matches TRBD1 (5 bases). Germline V lookup: CDR1 SGHAT, CDR2 FQNNGV. V dropped 5 bases and J dropped 7 bases, with 11 bases sitting between them. The CDR3 sequence is 12 residues long. The DNA for the CDR3 is TGTGCCAGCAGCCCGGGGGTGGTTGAAGCTTTCTTT. Protein product: CASSPGVVEAFF.

This clonotype was counted ten times or more. This rearrangement joins TRBV3-1 to TRBJ2-1; 8 nucleotides agree with TRBD1. CDR3 length: 16 amino acids. J was trimmed by 5 bases and V by 3 bases; bases with no gene match: 9. From germline, CDR1 is LGHDT and CDR2 YNNKEL (reference sequence). The CDR3 DNA sequence: TGTGCCAGCAGCCAGGCCCCGGGACAGGCGGACAATGAGCAGTTCTTC. This translates into CASSQAPGQADNEQFF.

The chain combines TRBV28 with TRBJ2-5; the match to TRBD1 covers 8 bases. This CDR3 is built from 13 residues. V lost 6 bases, J lost 5 bases, and 5 bases stayed unmatched. Germline lookup yields CDR1 MDHEN and CDR2 SYDVKM. CDR3 residues: CASSKTGVETQYF. The DNA for the CDR3 is TGTGCCAGCAGCAAGACAGGGGTTGAGACCCAGTACTTC.

In this sample, this clonotype turned up many times. The V gene is TRBV7-9, the J gene TRBJ2-2; D might be TRBD1 (7 bases). Germline V gene lookup returns CDR1 SEHNR and CDR2 FQNEAQ (reference sequence). V was cut by 5 bases and J by 5 bases, with 15 bases left in between. This CDR3 is 15 amino acids long. The CDR3 nucleotides read TGTGCCAGCAGCCGGAGCAGGGGGGTTACCGGGGAGCTGTTTTTT. It is translated as CASSRSRGVTGELFF.

The chain uses TRBV29-1 and TRBJ1-3; D ambiguous. Trimming took 4 bases from V and 0 from J, leaving 4 bases between them. This CDR3 has 12 amino acids. Germline V gene sequence: CDR1 SQVTM, CDR2 ANQGSEA. Here the CDR3 reads CSVVGSGNTIYF. The CDR3 nucleotides read TGCAGCGTTGTGGGCTCTGGAAACACCATATATTTT.

This chain connects TRBV6-5 to TRBJ2-3; D call uncertain. The germline V and J ends were trimmed by 0 bases and 4 bases, with 8 bases remaining between them. There are 14 residues in the CDR3. From germline, CDR1 is MNHEY and CDR2 SVGAGI. The CDR3 region is CASSYSKGADTQYF. CDR3 nucleotides: TGTGCCAGCAGTTACTCGAAGGGTGCAGATACGCAGTATTTT.

This clonotype was seen many times. The chain links TRBV29-1 to TRBJ2-3; the D call may be TRBD1 or TRBD2 (7 bases each). The CDR3 is made up of 15 amino acids. Germline V lookup: CDR1 SQVTM, CDR2 ANQGSEA. The V gene lost 2 bases and the J gene lost 3 bases, with 15 bases spanning the gap. The CDR3 DNA reads TGCAGCGTTGAAAGAGGCAGGGGGGGAACAGATACGCAGTATTTT. Translation: CSVERGRGGTDTQYF.

This clonotype was observed at least ten times. The rearrangement joins TRBV10-2 to TRBJ2-5; the D is unclear. Per germline, CDR1 WSHSY and CDR2 SAAADI. The length of the CDR3 is 13 residues. Trimming cost V 8 bases and J 4 bases, with 14 bases left between them. The CDR3 bases are TGCGCCAGCCGGTTTTCGGGCCGAGAGACCCAGTACTTC. This translates into CASRFSGRETQYF.

This clonotype was observed a few times. The V gene is TRBV4-3, the J gene TRBJ2-2, with D possibly TRBD2 on 5 matching bases. CDR1 and CDR2 from the germline V gene are LGHNA and YSLEER. The germline V and J ends were trimmed by 0 bases and 4 bases, with 15 bases remaining between them. The CDR3 sequence is 17 residues long. In DNA, the CDR3 is TGCGCCAGCAGCCAAGATAGTCTAGCTTTGATCACCGGGGAGCTGTTTTTT. Its translation is CASSQDSLALITGELFF.

This clonotype was observed at least ten times. The chain carries TRBV6-2 or TRBV6-3 and TRBJ2-6, with a weak D call TRBD1 (6 bases). The CDR3 runs 16 residues. Looked up from germline, CDR1 is MNHEY and CDR2 is SVGEGT. Trimming cost V 5 bases and J 1 base, with 12 bases left between them. This CDR3 is CASSKTGLSGANVLTF. In nucleotides, the CDR3 is TGTGCCAGCAGTAAGACAGGACTTTCTGGGGCCAACGTCCTGACTTTC.

This clonotype showed up many times. The V gene is TRBV7-6, the J gene TRBJ2-5, with D maybe TRBD1 (6 bases). Trimming removed 5 bases at V and 3 bases at J, with 10 bases between. Germline lookup yields CDR1 SGHVS and CDR2 FNYEAQ. The length of the CDR3 is 13 residues. Here the CDR3 DNA reads TGTGCCAGCAGCCCTCGGACAGAAGAGACCCAGTACTTC. It encodes CASSPRTEETQYF.

The rearrangement joins TRBV4-3 to TRBJ2-1, with a weak D call TRBD1 (7 bases). From germline, CDR1 is LGHNA and CDR2 YSLEER. The CDR3 sequence is 15 residues long. The V and J ends lost 0 bases and 4 bases respectively, with 10 bases between them. CDR3 nucleotides: TGCGCCAGCAGCCAAGAGACAGGGAGGTACAATGAGCAGTTCTTC. Protein: CASSQETGRYNEQFF.

The chain is built from TRBV5-4 and TRBJ1-6; no definite D call. The CDR3 extends over 15 amino acids. V dropped 2 bases and J dropped 7 bases, with 13 bases sitting between them. In germline, CDR1 is SGHNT, CDR2 YYREEE (reference sequence). This CDR3 is CASSFQRRLNSPLHF. For the CDR3, the DNA is TGTGCCAGCAGCTTCCAGAGGAGACTAAATTCACCCCTCCACTTT.

This clonotype showed up just a few times. The rearrangement uses TRBV18 and TRBJ2-7; TRBD1 agrees at 7 bases. The CDR3 sequence is 14 residues long. After removal of 2 bases from V and 5 bases from J, the junction contained 6 bases not matched to a gene. Germline lookup yields CDR1 KGHSH and CDR2 LQKENI. For the CDR3, the DNA is TGTGCCAGCTCACCAGAGACAGGGATAAACGAGCAGTACTTC. This translates into CASSPETGINEQYF.

This clonotype was seen a handful of times. The chain combines TRBV5-4 with TRBJ2-2; 11 nucleotides line up with TRBD2. Looked up from germline, CDR1 is SGHNT and CDR2 is YYREEE (reference sequence). Germline trimming cut 4 bases from V and 6 bases from J; bases unmatched to any gene: 5. The CDR3 runs 15 residues. The CDR3 loop reads CASSPTSGAAGELFF. The CDR3 DNA reads as TGTGCCAGCAGCCCGACTAGCGGGGCCGCCGGGGAGCTGTTTTTT.

The chain joins TRBV20-1 to TRBJ2-3; 7 bases fit TRBD2. CDR1 DFQATT and CDR2 SNEGSKA come from the germline V gene (reference sequence). The CDR3 contains 15 residues. Unmatched junction bases numbered 12, after V lost 7 bases and J lost 2 bases. The CDR3 DNA reads as TGCAGTGTGGGACGGGCTAGCGGAATCACAGATACGCAGTATTTT. It translates to CSVGRASGITDTQYF.

There are a few counts of this clonotype. V and J are TRBV12-3 or TRBV12-4 and TRBJ2-3; no definite D call. This CDR3 comprises 12 residues. Between the trimmed V and J ends, which lost 6 bases and 4 bases, there was a span of 8 bases. The CDR3 protein is CASSMRPDTQYF. CDR3 sequence (DNA): TGTGCCAGCAGCATGAGGCCAGATACGCAGTATTTT.

V is TRBV20-1 and J is TRBJ2-6, with a possible D match to TRBD1 (6 bases). V dropped 3 bases and J dropped 0 bases, with 15 bases sitting between them. The CDR3 extends over 17 amino acids. CDR1 and CDR2 from the germline V gene are DFQATT and SNEGSKA (reference sequence). The CDR3 loop is CSASAVTGNSGANVLTF. The CDR3 DNA reads TGCAGTGCTAGCGCTGTGACAGGAAACTCTGGGGCCAACGTCCTGACTTTC.

This clonotype appeared many times. The chain employs TRBV4-3 and TRBJ1-5; 7 bases are a match to TRBD1. V shed 4 bases and J 9 bases; nucleotides not matched to a gene: 12. The V gene's germline CDR1 is LGHNA and CDR2 YSLEER. CDR3 size: 15 residues. The CDR3 loop is CASSPRVQGRGPQHF. DNA of the CDR3: TGCGCCAGCAGCCCGCGCGTACAGGGGCGGGGGCCCCAGCATTTT.

This clonotype has more than one count but fewer than ten. The chain combines TRBV28 with TRBJ2-7, with unresolved D. Trimming took 7 bases from V and 3 from J, leaving 7 bases between them. Germline-derived CDR1 and CDR2 are MDHEN and SYDVKM. This CDR3 region has 11 residues. Here the CDR3 reads CASTRHYEQYF. The CDR3 nucleotides are TGTGCCAGCACCCGGCACTACGAGCAGTACTTC.